One sample yielded the 18 T cell receptor beta chains listed below, sequenced in a study of blood T cells in healthy people across ages. Together with a sample-barcoded 5' primer, a J-beta primer mix was included in a second PCR lasting roughly 6 to 12 cycles. TCRdb itself ran the 5' RACE reads through MiXCR, one entry per CDR3 protein. The sample contains some 1,500,000 distinct CDR3 sequences, approximately 43% of which appear only once. The sequencing sample was made of blood. These TCRs come from a woman aged 18-30 years in good health.

This sequence joins TRBV15 and TRBJ1-5; no firm D call. This CDR3 is built from 13 residues. In germline, CDR1 is LNHNV, CDR2 YYDKDF (reference sequence). The V and J ends lost 5 bases and 9 bases respectively, with 14 bases between them. The CDR3: CATSGVEFRPQHF. For the CDR3, the DNA is TGTGCCACCAGCGGGGTAGAGTTCCGGCCCCAGCATTTT.

The chain is built from TRBV12-3 or TRBV12-4 and TRBJ2-7; no firm D call. The CDR3 contains 12 residues. Trimming cost V 6 bases and J 7 bases, with 13 bases left between them. The CDR3 region has the DNA TGTGCCAGCAGCCATTGGCAATATGAGCAGTACTTC. Translating gives CASSHWQYEQYF.

Only one count was recorded for this clonotype. The chain combines TRBV4-1 with TRBJ2-7, with D perhaps being TRBD1 or TRBD2 (6 bases each). This CDR3 contains 12 residues. The V end lost 8 bases, the J end lost 7 bases, and 15 bases lay between the germline ends. Germline V gene data show CDR1 as MGHRA and CDR2 as YSYEKL. CDR3 coding DNA: TGCGCCAGCGAAGGGGGAGGCAATGAGCAGTACTTC. This sequence encodes CASEGGGNEQYF.

V is TRBV7-9 and J is TRBJ2-7; 10 nucleotides line up with TRBD1. Germline CDR1 and CDR2: SEHNR and FQNEAQ (reference sequence). After removal of 5 bases from V and 4 bases from J, the junction contained 17 bases not matched to a gene. The CDR3 is made up of 18 amino acids. CDR3 protein: CASSPLNPTGTGVYEQYF. The CDR3 DNA is TGTGCCAGCAGCCCTTTGAACCCAACCGGGACAGGGGTGTACGAGCAGTACTTC.

The chain combines TRBV7-2 with TRBJ2-1, with 8 bases fitting TRBD1. CDR1 and CDR2 (germline): SGHTA, FQGNSA. Trimming removed 3 bases from V and 9 bases from J; junction bases left unmatched: 7. The CDR3 is made up of 14 amino acids. CDR3 residues: CASSFRTGSAEQFF. In DNA, the CDR3 is TGTGCCAGCAGCTTCCGGACAGGGAGCGCTGAGCAGTTCTTC. Complete variable domain (other parts from reference TRBV7-2 and TRBJ2-1): GAGVSQSPSNKVTEKGKDVELRCDPISGHTALYWYRQSLGQGLEFLIYFQGNSAPDKSGLPSDRFSAERTGGSVSTLTIQRTQQEDSAVYLCASSFRTGSAEQFFGPGTRLTVL.

The chain recombines TRBV14 with TRBJ2-3; 7 nucleotides line up with TRBD1. The CDR3 loop spans 17 amino acids. In germline, CDR1 is SGHDN, CDR2 FVKESK. Trimming cost V 0 bases and J 0 bases; bases outside gene matches: 6. CDR3 sequence reads: CASSQDRGQISTDTQYF. CDR3 in DNA: TGTGCCAGCAGCCAAGATCGGGGACAGATAAGCACAGATACGCAGTATTTT.

This chain uses TRBV20-1 with TRBJ2-7; D gene uncertain. Trimming left V 1 base short and J 1 base short, with 8 bases between. The CDR3 totals 13 residues. Germline CDR1 and CDR2: DFQATT and SNEGSKA (reference sequence). This chain's CDR3 is CSARVFSSYEQYF. Written as DNA, the CDR3 is TGCAGTGCTAGAGTCTTTAGTTCCTACGAGCAGTACTTC.

The rearrangement uses TRBV18 and TRBJ2-3, with 7 bases lining up with TRBD1. The germline V gene has CDR1 KGHSH and CDR2 LQKENI. The trim removed 0 bases at V and 1 base at J, leaving 4 bases unmatched. There are 16 residues in the CDR3. The CDR3 bases are TGTGCCAGCTCACCACCCTGGGGGACAGGCACAGATACGCAGTATTTT. This gives the protein CASSPPWGTGTDTQYF.

This clonotype turned up a few times. J is TRBJ1-2 and V is TRBV4-3; the D is unclear. CDR1 and CDR2 (germline): LGHNA, YSLEER. CDR3 size: 15 residues. The ends were cut back, 0 bases at V and 0 bases at J, with 8 bases in the middle. The CDR3 DNA is TGCGCCAGCAGCCAAGATGGATTTGCTAACTATGGCTACACCTTC. Protein: CASSQDGFANYGYTF.

J is TRBJ2-1 and V is TRBV30, with D perhaps being TRBD1 or TRBD2 (6 bases each). The CDR3 covers 15 residues. Trimming took 3 bases from V and 0 from J, leaving 12 bases between them. CDR1 is GTSNPN and CDR2 is SVGIG in the germline V gene (reference sequence). This chain's CDR3 is CAWSRGHSSYNEQFF. CDR3 DNA sequence: TGTGCCTGGAGCCGGGGGCATAGCTCCTACAATGAGCAGTTCTTC.

The chain joins TRBV7-2 to TRBJ1-2; D may be TRBD1 (6 bases). The CDR3 loop spans 14 amino acids. Deletions cut 5 bases from V and 4 bases from J, with 14 bases between. Germline V gives CDR1 SGHTA, CDR2 FQGNSA. The CDR3 sequence: CASSVGGHLYGYTF. The CDR3 region has the DNA TGTGCCAGCAGCGTAGGGGGACATCTCTATGGCTACACCTTC.

This clonotype was seen a single time. The J gene is TRBJ2-1, the V gene TRBV4-1, with a weak D call TRBD2 (7 bases). The germline CDR1 and CDR2 sequences are MGHRA and YSYEKL. The CDR3 sequence is 16 residues long. V lost 0 bases and J lost 4, with 13 bases in between. CDR3 residues: CASSQDAGATYNEQFF. The CDR3 nucleotides are TGCGCCAGCAGCCAAGATGCGGGGGCGACGTACAATGAGCAGTTCTTC.

There are a few counts of this clonotype. The CDR3 region is CASQGVPNEKLFF. The CDR3 nucleotides are TGCGCCAGCCAGGGAGTACCTAATGAAAAACTGTTTTTT. V gene TRBV5-1 combines with J gene TRBJ1-4, with a weak D call TRBD1 (5 bases). Germline lookup yields CDR1 SGHRS and CDR2 YFSETQ. Between the trimmed V and J ends, which lost 7 bases and 3 bases, there was a span of 10 bases. The CDR3 loop spans 13 amino acids.

This clonotype came up once. The V gene is TRBV6-2 or TRBV6-3, the J gene TRBJ2-2, with 8 bases identical to TRBD2. With V trimmed by 5 bases and J by 0 bases, 11 bases remained unmatched. CDR1 is MNHEY and CDR2 is SVGEGT in the germline V gene. CDR3 length: 18 amino acids. For the CDR3, the DNA is TGTGCCAGCAGTCGCCGCCTAGCGGGCCCCACGAACACCGGGGAGCTGTTTTTT. Amino acid sequence: CASSRRLAGPTNTGELFF.

The chain has TRBV4-3 and TRBJ2-3; possibly TRBD1 for D (5 bases). CDR1 and CDR2 from the germline V gene are LGHNA and YSLEER. There are 16 residues in the CDR3. V was pared by 4 bases and J by 0 bases, with 14 bases between. The CDR3 coding sequence is TGCGCCAGCAGCCCGGACATCCTACTTAGCACAGATACGCAGTATTTT. Its translation is CASSPDILLSTDTQYF.

The sample holds a few counts of this clonotype. The chain recombines TRBV7-8 with TRBJ2-3; the match to TRBD2 covers 7 bases. The V gene end was trimmed by 5 bases and the J gene end by 5 bases; junction bases not matched to a gene: 7. This CDR3 has 14 amino acids. The germline V gene encodes CDR1 SGHVS and CDR2 FQNEAQ. The CDR3 sequence is CASSGHGTKDTQYF. In nucleotides, the CDR3 is TGTGCCAGCAGCGGCCACGGGACTAAAGATACGCAGTATTTT.

The V call is TRBV3-1, the J call TRBJ2-1, with D unclear. CDR1 is LGHDT and CDR2 is YNNKEL in the germline V gene (reference sequence). Trimming pared 1 base from V and 6 bases from J, leaving 10 bases between. This CDR3 is built from 14 residues. CDR3 nucleotide sequence: TGTGCCAGCAGCCAAGGAATAAGGATCAATGAGCAGTTCTTC. This translates into CASSQGIRINEQFF.

This chain links TRBV20-1 with TRBJ2-7; 7 bases line up with TRBD2. The J call may be mistaken, given a closer DNA end match to TRBJ2-5. Germline V gene lookup returns CDR1 DFQATT and CDR2 SNEGSKA (reference sequence). The CDR3 is made up of 14 amino acids. In DNA, the CDR3 is TGCAGTGCCCTCCGGGGAGGCGGGGGAAAGACCCAGTACTTC. It is translated as CSALRGGGGKTQYF.